Listed here are 22 T cell receptor beta chains from one sample, sequenced in a study of blood T cell repertoires in COVID-19. Repertoires were generated with immunoSEQ multiplex PCR, while TCRdb's copy carries only in-frame clones and drops some. The repertoire includes roughly 50,000 clones, approximately 84% of them detected once, and about 3% sits in the top ten. The source material was peripheral blood. The receptors were gathered from a woman older than 75 with COVID-19, enrolled during active disease.

The chain has TRBV5-6 and TRBJ2-2; D is possibly TRBD1 (6 bases). The CDR3 is made up of 15 amino acids. V lost 5 bases and J lost 2, with 13 bases in between. Germline V lookup: CDR1 SGHDT, CDR2 YYEEEE. CDR3 DNA: TGTGCCAGCAGTAAACCGGGACATAACACCGGGGAGCTGTTTTTT. It encodes CASSKPGHNTGELFF.

The CDR3 sequence is CASSLRATNEKLFF. The CDR3 nucleotides read TGTGCCAGCAGCTTGAGAGCAACTAATGAAAAACTGTTTTTT. The chain combines TRBV7-9 with TRBJ1-4; unclear D gene. This CDR3 spans 14 amino acids. Between the trimmed V and J ends, which lost 3 bases and 0 bases, there was a span of 5 bases. From germline, CDR1 is SEHNR and CDR2 FQNEAQ (reference sequence).

The rearrangement links TRBV28 to TRBJ1-4; D call uncertain. The germline CDR1 and CDR2 sequences are MDHEN and SYDVKM. The CDR3 length is 15 residues. Deletions cut 2 bases from V and 1 base from J, with 8 bases between. The CDR3 reads CASSLAVGTNEKLFF. CDR3 nucleotide sequence: TGTGCCAGCAGTTTAGCGGTGGGAACTAATGAAAAACTGTTTTTT.

This chain uses TRBV5-8 with TRBJ1-4; D is uncertain. The CDR3 loop spans 15 amino acids. The ends were cut back, 0 bases at V and 5 bases at J, with 11 bases in the middle. Germline V gene sequence: CDR1 SGHTS, CDR2 YDEGEE. The CDR3 DNA reads TGTGCCAGCAGCTTGGCCTTGAACAGCAATGAAAAACTGTTTTTT. This sequence encodes CASSLALNSNEKLFF.

The rearrangement uses TRBV15 and TRBJ2-3; D is unclear. The CDR3 is made up of 15 amino acids. The V end lost 1 base, the J end lost 1 base, and 9 bases lay between the germline ends. The germline CDR1 and CDR2 sequences are LNHNV and YYDKDF (reference sequence). Written as DNA, the CDR3 is TGTGCCACCAGCAGAGGTCGTCAGGGCACAGATACGCAGTATTTT. Translating it yields CATSRGRQGTDTQYF.

The rearrangement joins TRBV18 to TRBJ2-3; D possibly corresponds to TRBD1 (5 bases). The CDR3 runs to 16 residues. Trimming pared 2 bases from V and 2 bases from J, leaving 14 bases between. Germline V gene data show CDR1 as KGHSH and CDR2 as LQKENI. Here the CDR3 DNA reads TGTGCCAGCTCACCAGGATTTGCAGGGTTCACAGATACGCAGTATTTT. Translating it yields CASSPGFAGFTDTQYF.

The V and J genes are TRBV28 and TRBJ1-1, with D unclear. Germline V lookup: CDR1 MDHEN, CDR2 SYDVKM. V was clipped by 7 bases and J by 1 base, with 13 bases between them. The CDR3 is made up of 14 amino acids. The CDR3 nucleotides are TGTGCCAGCATTACTGGCGGTTCGAACACTGAAGCTTTCTTT. Translating it yields CASITGGSNTEAFF.

The chain couples TRBV7-9 to TRBJ1-3; D remains unclear. Deletions cut 0 bases from V and 4 bases from J, with 4 bases between. The CDR3 sequence is 13 residues long. CDR1 is SEHNR and CDR2 is FQNEAQ in the germline V gene (reference sequence). CDR3 nucleotide sequence: TGTGCCAGCAGCTTAGCACAGGGAAACACCATATATTTT. It codes for CASSLAQGNTIYF.

The rearrangement links TRBV19 to TRBJ1-5, with TRBD1 matching 7 bases. The germline gives CDR1 LNHDA, CDR2 SQIVND (reference sequence). The J segment lost 5 bases and the V segment lost 4 bases, leaving 11 bases of the junction unmatched. This CDR3 has 16 residues. The CDR3 bases are TGTGCCAGTAGTAATCCAGGACAGGTAACGTATCAGCCCCAGCATTTT. It yields the protein CASSNPGQVTYQPQHF.

The chain links TRBV2 to TRBJ1-5; TRBD1 matches at 7 bases. The ends lost 6 bases at V and 5 bases at J; junction bases unmatched: 7. The germline CDR1 and CDR2 sequences are SNHLY and FYNNEI. CDR3 length equals 14 residues. Here the CDR3 reads CASRRDSPHQPQHF. The CDR3 nucleotides read TGTGCCAGCAGACGGGACAGCCCCCATCAGCCCCAGCATTTT.

The V gene is TRBV5-1, the J gene TRBJ1-5, with D maybe TRBD1 (6 bases). Germline-derived CDR1 and CDR2 are SGHRS and YFSETQ. Trimming took off 0 bases at V and 0 bases at J, with 16 bases between the two ends. This CDR3 comprises 18 residues. The chain's CDR3 is CASSLVSPWTDSNQPQHF. In DNA, the CDR3 is TGCGCCAGCAGCTTGGTGAGTCCGTGGACAGATAGCAATCAGCCCCAGCATTTT.

The genes are TRBV18 and TRBJ2-5; D perhaps matches TRBD2 (6 bases). The CDR3 spans 17 residues. V was cut by 0 bases and J by 5 bases, with 19 bases left in between. Germline CDR1 and CDR2: KGHSH and LQKENI. The CDR3 sequence is CASSPPYRSRSGETQYF. The CDR3 coding sequence is TGTGCCAGCTCACCACCCTACAGGTCCAGAAGCGGGGAGACCCAGTACTTC.

V usage is TRBV19 and J usage is TRBJ1-5, with D hard to call. Germline V CDR1 and CDR2: LNHDA, SQIVND (reference sequence). The V end lost 4 bases, the J end lost 9 bases, and 16 bases lay between the germline ends. The CDR3 is 14 amino acids. As DNA, the CDR3 is TGTGCCAGTAGTACCCCCGCTCTATCTTGGCCCCAGCATTTT. It yields the protein CASSTPALSWPQHF. Looking up the rest from reference TRBV19 and TRBJ1-5 gives the full variable domain: DGGITQSPKYLFRKEGQNVTLSCEQNLNHDAMYWYRQDPGQGLRLIYYSQIVNDFQKGDIAEGYSVSREKKESFPLTVTSAQKNPTAFYLCASSTPALSWPQHFGDGTRLSIL.

The chain has TRBV11-3 and TRBJ2-1, with D possibly being TRBD2 (6 bases). Deletions cut 3 bases from V and 2 bases from J, with 8 bases between. The CDR3 is made up of 14 amino acids. Germline V gene data show CDR1 as SGHNT and CDR2 as YENEEA. Here the CDR3 reads CASSLEGPYNEQFF. CDR3 nucleotides: TGTGCCAGCAGCTTGGAGGGTCCCTACAATGAGCAGTTCTTC.

The rearrangement links TRBV7-9 to TRBJ2-3, with 7 bases identical to TRBD1. The V and J ends lost 5 bases and 0 bases, in that order; junction bases with no gene match: 8. Germline V gene lookup returns CDR1 SEHNR and CDR2 FQNEAQ (reference sequence). This CDR3 has 16 amino acids. CDR3 nucleotide sequence: TGTGCCAGCAGCCTAGGGGGCACCCTAAGCACAGATACGCAGTATTTT. Encoded protein: CASSLGGTLSTDTQYF.

The chain carries TRBV2 and TRBJ1-5; D call uncertain. Trimming took off 4 bases at V and 0 bases at J, with 7 bases between the two ends. CDR3 size: 14 residues. Looked up from germline, CDR1 is SNHLY and CDR2 is FYNNEI. The CDR3 DNA reads TGTGCCAGCAGTGGAGGGTATAGCAATCAGCCCCAGCATTTT. This gives the protein CASSGGYSNQPQHF. The full variable domain, completed using reference TRBV2 and TRBJ1-5, is EPEVTQTPSHQVTQMGQEVILRCVPISNHLYFYWYRQILGQKVEFLVSFYNNEISEKSEIFDDQFSVERPDGSNFTLKIRSTKLEDSAMYFCASSGGYSNQPQHFGDGTRLSIL.

CDR3 coding DNA: TGTGCCAGCTCACCCCTTCCGGGACTAGCGGGGGATACGCAGTATTTT. Protein: CASSPLPGLAGDTQYF. The chain carries TRBV18 and TRBJ2-3; 13 bases match TRBD2. Germline CDR1 is KGHSH and CDR2 is LQKENI. Trimming cost V 3 bases and J 6 bases; bases outside gene matches: 6. CDR3 size: 16 residues.

The rearrangement links TRBV7-8 to TRBJ2-3; 9 positions agree with TRBD2. The CDR3 sequence is 16 residues long. The V gene's germline CDR1 is SGHVS and CDR2 FQNEAQ. Trimming at V came to 4 bases and at J to 0 bases, leaving 5 bases not matched to a gene. The CDR3 loop is CASSSTSGFSTDTQYF. DNA of the CDR3: TGTGCCAGCAGCTCTACTAGCGGGTTTAGCACAGATACGCAGTATTTT.

In nucleotides, the CDR3 is TGTGCCAGCAGTACAGGACAGACGATTAATGAAAAACTGTTTTTT. This sequence encodes CASSTGQTINEKLFF. This rearrangement joins TRBV6-5 to TRBJ1-4; D is perhaps TRBD1 (6 bases). The CDR3 contains 15 residues. V lost 5 bases, J lost 4 bases, and 14 bases lay in between. Germline V gene data show CDR1 as MNHEY and CDR2 as SVGAGI.

The V and J genes are TRBV9 and TRBJ1-4, with 9 bases fitting TRBD1. This CDR3 has 15 amino acids. V dropped 1 base and J dropped 7; count of bases not matched to a gene: 5. Germline values: CDR1 SGDLS, CDR2 YYNGEE. CDR3 DNA: TGTGCCAGCAGCGTATCGACAGGGGGAGGTGAAAAACTGTTTTTT. Amino acids: CASSVSTGGGEKLFF.

V and J are TRBV15 and TRBJ1-1; no clear D gene. The CDR3 runs 15 residues. CDR1 and CDR2 from the germline V gene are LNHNV and YYDKDF (reference sequence). Trimming shortened V by 8 bases and J by 1 base, and 17 bases separated the two germline ends. The CDR3 sequence: CATFTRGRGNTEAFF. In DNA form, the CDR3 reads TGTGCCACCTTTACCCGTGGAAGAGGGAACACTGAAGCTTTCTTT.

This clone was seen once. The V gene is TRBV18, the J gene TRBJ1-5; 12 bases map to TRBD1. Losses at the gene ends were 3 bases for V and 2 bases for J; bases not matched to a gene: 5. In germline, CDR1 is KGHSH, CDR2 LQKENI. The CDR3 contains 17 residues. The CDR3 loop is CASSPGQGASGNQPQHF. As DNA, the CDR3 is TGTGCCAGCTCACCGGGACAGGGGGCTTCAGGCAATCAGCCCCAGCATTTT.